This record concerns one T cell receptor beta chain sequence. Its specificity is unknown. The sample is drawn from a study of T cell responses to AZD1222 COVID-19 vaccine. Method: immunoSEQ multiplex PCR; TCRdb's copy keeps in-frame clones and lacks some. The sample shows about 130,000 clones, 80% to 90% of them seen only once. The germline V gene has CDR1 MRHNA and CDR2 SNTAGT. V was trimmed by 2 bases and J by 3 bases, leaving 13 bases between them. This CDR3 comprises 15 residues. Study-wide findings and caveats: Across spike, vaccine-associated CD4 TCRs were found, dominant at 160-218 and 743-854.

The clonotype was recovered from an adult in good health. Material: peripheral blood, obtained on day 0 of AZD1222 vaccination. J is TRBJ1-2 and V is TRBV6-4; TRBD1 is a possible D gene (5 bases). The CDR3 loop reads CASSDRRGKDYGYTF. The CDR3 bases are TGTGCCAGCAGTGACCGGCGGGGCAAGGACTATGGCTACACCTTC.